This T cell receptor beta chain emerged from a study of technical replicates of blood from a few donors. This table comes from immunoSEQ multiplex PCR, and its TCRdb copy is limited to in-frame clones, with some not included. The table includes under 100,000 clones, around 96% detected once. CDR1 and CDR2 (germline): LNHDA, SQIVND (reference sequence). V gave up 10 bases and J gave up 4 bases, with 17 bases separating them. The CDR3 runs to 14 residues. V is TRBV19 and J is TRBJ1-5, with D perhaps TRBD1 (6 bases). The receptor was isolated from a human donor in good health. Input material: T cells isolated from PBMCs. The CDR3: CATQRTVGNQPQHF. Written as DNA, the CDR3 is TGTGCCACCCAGAGGACAGTAGGGAATCAGCCCCAGCATTTT. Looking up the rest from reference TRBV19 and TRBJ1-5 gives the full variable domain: DGGITQSPKYLFRKEGQNVTLSCEQNLNHDAMYWYRQDPGQGLRLIYYSQIVNDFQKGDIAEGYSVSREKKESFPLTVTSAQKNPTAFYLCATQRTVGNQPQHFGDGTRLSIL.